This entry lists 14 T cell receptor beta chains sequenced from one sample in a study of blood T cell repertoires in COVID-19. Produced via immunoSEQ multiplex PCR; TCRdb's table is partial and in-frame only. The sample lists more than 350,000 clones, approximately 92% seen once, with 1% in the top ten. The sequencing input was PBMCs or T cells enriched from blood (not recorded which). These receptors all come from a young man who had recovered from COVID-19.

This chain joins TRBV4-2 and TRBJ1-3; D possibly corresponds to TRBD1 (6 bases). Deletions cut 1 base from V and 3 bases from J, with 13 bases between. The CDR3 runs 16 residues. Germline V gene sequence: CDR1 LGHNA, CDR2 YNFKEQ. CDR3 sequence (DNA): TGTGCCAGCAGCCAAGGGGGGTACAGGGTTGGAAACACCATATATTTT. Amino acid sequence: CASSQGGYRVGNTIYF.

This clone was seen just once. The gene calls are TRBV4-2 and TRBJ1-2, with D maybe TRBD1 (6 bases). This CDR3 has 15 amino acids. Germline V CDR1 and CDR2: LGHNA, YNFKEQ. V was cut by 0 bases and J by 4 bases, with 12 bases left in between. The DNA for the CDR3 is TGTGCCAGCAGCCAAGACAGGGGAGGGGGCTATGGCTACACCTTC. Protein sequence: CASSQDRGGGYGYTF.

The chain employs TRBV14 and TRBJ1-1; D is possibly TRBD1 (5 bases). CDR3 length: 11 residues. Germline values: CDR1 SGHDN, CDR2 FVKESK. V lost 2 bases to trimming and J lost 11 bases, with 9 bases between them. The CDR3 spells CASSQQGVAFF. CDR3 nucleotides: TGTGCCAGCAGCCAACAAGGGGTGGCTTTCTTT.

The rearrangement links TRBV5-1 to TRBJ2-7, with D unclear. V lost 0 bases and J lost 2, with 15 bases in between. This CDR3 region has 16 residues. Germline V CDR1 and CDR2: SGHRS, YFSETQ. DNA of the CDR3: TGCGCCAGCAGCTTGGCCGCACAGCCTGCAACCTACGAGCAGTACTTC. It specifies CASSLAAQPATYEQYF.

The CDR3 region is CATSDSDSYEQYF. The CDR3 coding sequence is TGTGCCACCAGTGATTCGGACAGCTACGAGCAGTACTTC. The chain employs TRBV24-1 and TRBJ2-7; tentatively, D is TRBD1 (6 bases). The V gene's germline CDR1 is KGHDR and CDR2 SFDVKD. There are 13 residues in the CDR3. V was trimmed by 2 bases and J by 3 bases, leaving 7 bases between them.

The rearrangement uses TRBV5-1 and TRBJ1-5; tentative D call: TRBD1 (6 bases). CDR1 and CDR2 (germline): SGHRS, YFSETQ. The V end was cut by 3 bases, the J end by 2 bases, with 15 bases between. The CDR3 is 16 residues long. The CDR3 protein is CASSSTGLGGNQPQHF. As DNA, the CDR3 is TGCGCCAGCAGCTCGACAGGTCTGGGGGGCAATCAGCCCCAGCATTTT.

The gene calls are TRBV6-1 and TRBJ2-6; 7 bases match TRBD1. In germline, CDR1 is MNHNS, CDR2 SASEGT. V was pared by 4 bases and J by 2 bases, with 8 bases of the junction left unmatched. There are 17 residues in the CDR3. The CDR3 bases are TGTGCCAGCAGTGGCCGGGACAGTGATACTGGGGCCAACGTCCTGACTTTC. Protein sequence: CASSGRDSDTGANVLTF.

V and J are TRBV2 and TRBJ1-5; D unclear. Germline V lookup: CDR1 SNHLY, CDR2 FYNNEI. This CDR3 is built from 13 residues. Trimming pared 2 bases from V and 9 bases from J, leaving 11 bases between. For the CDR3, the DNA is TGTGCCAGCAGTGAAACACCCCGGGGGCCCCAGCATTTT. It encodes CASSETPRGPQHF. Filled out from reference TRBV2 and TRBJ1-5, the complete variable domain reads EPEVTQTPSHQVTQMGQEVILRCVPISNHLYFYWYRQILGQKVEFLVSFYNNEISEKSEIFDDQFSVERPDGSNFTLKIRSTKLEDSAMYFCASSETPRGPQHFGDGTRLSIL.

CDR3 region: CASSLDQGRDEQYF. The CDR3 DNA reads as TGTGCCAGCAGCTTAGATCAGGGGCGCGACGAGCAGTACTTC. The V call is TRBV7-3, the J call TRBJ2-7; D may be TRBD1 (6 bases). Germline lookup yields CDR1 SGHTA and CDR2 FQGTGA. CDR3 length: 14 residues. With 2 bases removed from V and 5 bases from J, the gap between germline ends came to 13 bases.

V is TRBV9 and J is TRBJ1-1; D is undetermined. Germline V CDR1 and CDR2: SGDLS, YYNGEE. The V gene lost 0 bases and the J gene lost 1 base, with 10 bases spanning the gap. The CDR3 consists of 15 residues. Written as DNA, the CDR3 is TGTGCCAGCAGCGTAGTGCGACACCCGAACACTGAAGCTTTCTTT. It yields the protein CASSVVRHPNTEAFF. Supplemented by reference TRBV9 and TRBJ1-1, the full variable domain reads DSGVTQTPKHLITATGQRVTLRCSPRSGDLSVYWYQQSLDQGLQFLIQYYNGEERAKGNILERFSAQQFPDLHSELNLSSLELGDSALYFCASSVVRHPNTEAFFGQGTRLTVV.

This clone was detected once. The CDR3 DNA reads as TGCGCCAGCAGCCCCGGACTAGCGGGAGGCACAGATACGCAGTATTTT. It translates to CASSPGLAGGTDTQYF. The rearrangement links TRBV5-1 to TRBJ2-3; 13 bases align to TRBD2. CDR1 and CDR2 (germline): SGHRS, YFSETQ. The CDR3 is made up of 16 amino acids. With V trimmed by 4 bases and J by 1 base, 3 bases remained unmatched.

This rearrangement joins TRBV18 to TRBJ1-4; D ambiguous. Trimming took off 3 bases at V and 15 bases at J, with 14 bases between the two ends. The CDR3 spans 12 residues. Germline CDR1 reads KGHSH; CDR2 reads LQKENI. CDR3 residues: CASSPEARSMFF. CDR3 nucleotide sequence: TGTGCCAGCTCACCGGAGGCCCGCTCCATGTTTTTT.

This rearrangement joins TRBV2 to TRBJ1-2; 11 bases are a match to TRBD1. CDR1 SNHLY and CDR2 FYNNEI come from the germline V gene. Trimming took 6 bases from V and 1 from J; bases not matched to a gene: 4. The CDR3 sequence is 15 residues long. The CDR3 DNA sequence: TGTGCCAGCAGGGAGGGACAGGGGGGTAACTATGGCTACACCTTC. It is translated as CASREGQGGNYGYTF.

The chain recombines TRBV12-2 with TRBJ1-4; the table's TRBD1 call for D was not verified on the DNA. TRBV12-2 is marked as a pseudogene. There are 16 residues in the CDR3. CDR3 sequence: CASRLSLDSFNEKLFF. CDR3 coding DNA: TGTGCAAGTCGCTTATCCCTGGACAGTTTTAATGAAAAACTGTTTTTT.